One and the same sample provided the 21 T cell receptor beta chains below, sequenced in a study of CD8+ T cells in alopecia areata. The sample's treatment: oral pan-JAK inhibitor, 5-10 mg twice daily. Extracted RNA was reverse transcribed into cDNA, the sequencing template. TCRdb's copy holds only in-frame clones and misses some; the assay was immunoSEQ multiplex PCR. Of 100,000 to 140,000 clones listed, around 84% were seen once; the top ten hold less than 30%. Sequenced material: CD8+ T cells sorted from blood, taken at week 24, from a patient treated with tofacitinib. The receptors originated from a human donor with alopecia areata.

CDR3 protein: CASRPETGEYNEQFF. The DNA for the CDR3 is TGTGCCAGCAGGCCGGAGACAGGGGAATACAATGAGCAGTTCTTC. V gene TRBV28 combines with J gene TRBJ2-1, with 8 positions matching TRBD1. This CDR3 has 15 residues. Unmatched junction bases numbered 8, after V lost 6 bases and J lost 4 bases. CDR1 is MDHEN and CDR2 is SYDVKM in the germline V gene.

V usage is TRBV10-3 and J usage is TRBJ1-6, with 11 bases aligning to TRBD1. Looked up from germline, CDR1 is ENHRY and CDR2 is SYGVKD. The junction had 4 bases not matched to a gene; V was cut back by 2 bases and J by 10 bases. CDR3 size: 15 residues. The CDR3: CAISEPGQGESPLHF. The CDR3 DNA reads as TGTGCCATCAGTGAGCCGGGACAGGGGGAATCACCCCTCCACTTT.

V is TRBV6-6 and J is TRBJ2-2; 9 bases agree with TRBD2. V shed 5 bases, J shed 0 bases, and the junction held 1 base outside the gene matches. CDR1 MNHNY and CDR2 SVGAGI come from the germline V gene (reference sequence). The CDR3 runs to 15 residues. The CDR3 loop is CASSPSGANTGELFF. In DNA, the CDR3 is TGTGCCAGCAGTCCTAGCGGGGCGAACACCGGGGAGCTGTTTTTT.

The chain is built from TRBV6-5 and TRBJ1-6; 7 bases agree with TRBD1. Germline V gene lookup returns CDR1 MNHEY and CDR2 SVGAGI. The CDR3 length is 14 residues. Trimming took 7 bases from V and 7 from J; bases not matched to a gene: 7. The CDR3 nucleotides read TGTGCCAGCACCTGGGACAGCCTAAATTCACCCCTCCACTTT. Translation gives CASTWDSLNSPLHF.

V usage is TRBV29-1 and J usage is TRBJ2-7, with 7 bases aligning to TRBD1. There are 15 residues in the CDR3. J lost 3 bases, V lost 0 bases, and 8 bases had no gene match. In germline, CDR1 is SQVTM, CDR2 ANQGSEA. CDR3 sequence (DNA): TGCAGCGTTGAAGATCAGAGACAGGGACACTACGAGCAGTACTTC. It is translated as CSVEDQRQGHYEQYF.

The rearrangement links TRBV5-4 to TRBJ2-5, with 10 bases that match TRBD1. This CDR3 contains 16 residues. The germline CDR1 and CDR2 sequences are SGHNT and YYREEE (reference sequence). The V gene end was trimmed by 3 bases and the J gene end by 4 bases; junction bases not matched to a gene: 9. This CDR3 is CASSSGLGDRGETQYF. DNA of the CDR3: TGTGCCAGCAGCTCCGGCTTAGGGGACAGGGGAGAGACCCAGTACTTC.

V usage is TRBV10-2 and J usage is TRBJ2-3; 8 bases align to TRBD2. CDR1 and CDR2 from the germline V gene are WSHSY and SAAADI. J gave up 2 bases and V 6 bases, and 4 bases lay outside the gene matches. The CDR3 is made up of 14 amino acids. Here the CDR3 reads CASRLAGDTDTQYF. The CDR3, as DNA: TGCGCCAGCAGGCTAGCGGGCGACACAGATACGCAGTATTTT.

The J gene is TRBJ2-1, the V gene TRBV5-1; 8 bases agree with TRBD2. Germline trimming cut 4 bases from V and 2 bases from J; bases unmatched to any gene: 5. CDR3 length: 15 residues. Per germline, CDR1 SGHRS and CDR2 YFSETQ. This CDR3 is CASSPSGGAYNEQFF. The DNA for the CDR3 is TGCGCCAGCAGCCCAAGCGGGGGCGCCTACAATGAGCAGTTCTTC.

The chain links TRBV4-2 to TRBJ2-7; 11 positions agree with TRBD1. The CDR3 has 14 amino acids. Trimming took 1 base from V and 6 from J; bases not matched to a gene: 2. Per germline, CDR1 LGHNA and CDR2 YNFKEQ. The DNA for the CDR3 is TGTGCCAGCAGCCAAGTCGGGACAGGGGGCGAGCAGTACTTC. The encoded protein is CASSQVGTGGEQYF.

The chain has TRBV6-5 and TRBJ1-4; maybe TRBD1 (5 bases). The CDR3 is 16 residues long. Germline loops: CDR1 MNHEY, CDR2 SVGAGI. Trimming took off 0 bases at V and 0 bases at J, with 8 bases between the two ends. In nucleotides, the CDR3 is TGTGCCAGCAGTTACTCAACACAGGCAACTAATGAAAAACTGTTTTTT. It codes for CASSYSTQATNEKLFF.

This clone is a singleton in its sample. The chain carries TRBV4-2 and TRBJ2-1; TRBD1 might be the D (5 bases). Looked up from germline, CDR1 is LGHNA and CDR2 is YNFKEQ. V was shortened by 0 bases and J by 8 bases, with 17 bases between the two germline ends. This CDR3 spans 16 amino acids. The CDR3 here is CASSQDLQGLGDEQFF. For the CDR3, the DNA is TGTGCCAGCAGCCAAGATCTCCAGGGTCTCGGCGATGAGCAGTTCTTC.

This clone was detected once. The chain uses TRBV28 and TRBJ1-6, with D possibly being TRBD1 (6 bases). V lost 7 bases, J lost 7 bases, and 17 bases lay in between. Germline CDR1 and CDR2: MDHEN and SYDVKM. The CDR3 contains 15 residues. CDR3 sequence reads: CASTMSLRGNSPLHF. In DNA, the CDR3 is TGTGCCAGCACCATGTCACTTAGGGGGAATTCACCCCTCCACTTT.

V usage is TRBV14 and J usage is TRBJ2-7; D is perhaps TRBD1 or TRBD2 (5 bases each). The CDR3 totals 19 residues. The germline CDR1 and CDR2 sequences are SGHDN and FVKESK. The V end lost 0 bases, the J end lost 3 bases, and 24 bases lay between the germline ends. The CDR3 sequence is CASSQEPRTSGRLHYEQYF. DNA for the CDR3: TGTGCCAGCAGCCAAGAGCCGCGGACCTCGGGGCGCTTGCACTACGAGCAGTACTTC.

This clone was recorded only once. V gene TRBV6-5 combines with J gene TRBJ1-2, with TRBD1 matching 7 bases. Germline CDR1 is MNHEY and CDR2 is SVGAGI. This CDR3 spans 13 amino acids. J lost 4 bases, V lost 7 bases, and 6 bases had no gene match. The DNA for the CDR3 is TGTGCCAGCACTCCGGGACAGTCCTATGGCTACACCTTC. Amino acid sequence: CASTPGQSYGYTF.

The chain is built from TRBV7-9 and TRBJ2-1; 9 bases match TRBD2. Germline loops: CDR1 SEHNR, CDR2 FQNEAQ (reference sequence). V shed 3 bases and J 5 bases; nucleotides not matched to a gene: 8. The CDR3 extends over 16 amino acids. The CDR3 nucleotides read TGTGCCAGCAGCTTCACCTTAGCGGGGGCGGACAATGAGCAGTTCTTC. Translation: CASSFTLAGADNEQFF.

The chain is built from TRBV15 and TRBJ2-7; D unresolved. The CDR3 consists of 14 residues. V lost 4 bases, J lost 0 bases, and 10 bases lay in between. From germline, CDR1 is LNHNV and CDR2 YYDKDF (reference sequence). CDR3 residues: CATSKDTYSYEQYF. DNA for the CDR3: TGTGCCACCAGCAAAGACACTTACTCCTACGAGCAGTACTTC.

This clone appeared many times. Distinct nucleotide sequences in the sample also encode this CDR3. This sequence joins TRBV19 and TRBJ2-1, with D possibly being TRBD2 (5 bases). The CDR3 is made up of 15 amino acids. V was shortened by 1 base and J by 6 bases, with 13 bases between the two germline ends. The germline gives CDR1 LNHDA, CDR2 SQIVND (reference sequence). This chain's CDR3 is CASSIGGLGVNEQFF. CDR3 sequence (DNA): TGTGCCAGTAGTATAGGCGGCCTCGGGGTCAATGAGCAGTTCTTC.

Of note for this clone: Mismatch with germline at one junction end may stem from a read error. This sequence joins TRBV7-7 and TRBJ2-1, with D perhaps matching TRBD1 or TRBD2 (5 bases each). In germline, CDR1 is SSHAT, CDR2 FNYEAQ (reference sequence). The CDR3 runs to 12 residues. In nucleotides, the CDR3 is TGTGCTAGCAGCTCCGGGGACGGGGAGCAGTTCTTC. This sequence encodes CASSSGDGEQFF.

This chain uses TRBV7-9 with TRBJ2-2, with D unresolved. The germline gives CDR1 SEHNR, CDR2 FQNEAQ (reference sequence). This CDR3 is 17 amino acids long. V was pared by 1 base and J by 4 bases, with 16 bases between. The CDR3 coding sequence is TGTGCCAGCAGCTTAGTCACCCTATCGCAGACCACCGGGGAGCTGTTTTTT. Encoded protein: CASSLVTLSQTTGELFF.

The chain employs TRBV7-9 and TRBJ1-1; D is possibly TRBD1 (6 bases). Germline V gives CDR1 SEHNR, CDR2 FQNEAQ (reference sequence). The CDR3 contains 15 residues. V lost 5 bases and J lost 0, with 13 bases in between. The chain's CDR3 is CASSPPGHMNTEAFF. DNA of the CDR3: TGTGCCAGCAGCCCACCGGGACACATGAACACTGAAGCTTTCTTT. Combining the CDR3 with reference TRBV7-9 and TRBJ1-1 gives the whole variable domain DTGVSQNPRHKITKRGQNVTFRCDPISEHNRLYWYRQTLGQGPEFLTYFQNEAQLEKSRLLSDRFSAERPKGSFSTLEIQRTEQGDSAMYLCASSPPGHMNTEAFFGQGTRLTVV.

The CDR3 nucleotides read TGTGCCAGTAGTCTTGGGACTAGCGGGAGCCAAGAGACCCAGTACTTC. This gives the protein CASSLGTSGSQETQYF. The V gene is TRBV19, the J gene TRBJ2-5; 14 nucleotides line up with TRBD2. The germline CDR1 and CDR2 sequences are LNHDA and SQIVND (reference sequence). This CDR3 is built from 16 residues. Trimming removed 5 bases from V and 1 base from J; junction bases left unmatched: 3. Complete variable domain (other parts from reference TRBV19 and TRBJ2-5): DGGITQSPKYLFRKEGQNVTLSCEQNLNHDAMYWYRQDPGQGLRLIYYSQIVNDFQKGDIAEGYSVSREKKESFPLTVTSAQKNPTAFYLCASSLGTSGSQETQYFGPGTRLLVL.